Listed here is a single TCR beta chain. Its matching antigen is unknown. The V end was cut by 5 bases, the J end by 9 bases, with 11 bases between. Per the germline V gene, CDR1 is LNHDA and CDR2 is SQIVND (reference sequence). The CDR3 length is 13 residues. Clones were sequenced by immunoSEQ multiplex PCR, and TCRdb holds only the in-frame ones, with some missing. The data show some 22,000 clones, roughly 87% seen once. This specimen comes from a study of T cells in localized non-small cell lung cancer. Points from the study as a whole: Detection in adjacent lung was observed for a median about 56 of the top 100 tumor clones. Patients showing higher blood T cell density tended to see longer overall survival. The study sequenced only one region of the tumor. As a result, intratumor heterogeneity could not be excluded and remains possible. The study found T cell clonality highest in uninvolved adjacent lung, above tumor.

This receptor was obtained from a male donor older than 55 with stage I squamous cell lung carcinoma. Specimen: peripheral blood, collected before any cancer treatment. The rearrangement links TRBV19 to TRBJ1-6, with a weak D call TRBD1 (5 bases). The CDR3 spells CASSSGYRSPLHF. The CDR3 bases are TGTGCCAGTAGTTCAGGGTATCGTTCACCCCTCCACTTT.